This TCR beta chain emerged from a study of Ad26.COV2.S vaccination and SARS-CoV-2 variants. Notes on the study in general: Ad26.COV2.S recipients had broader spike-specific TCRs (P = 0.0014). Placebo recipients and vaccine recipients were similar in non-spike TCR breadth.

The table came from immunoSEQ multiplex PCR; TCRdb's copy has only in-frame clones and leaves some out. The table shows about 280,000 clones, with approximately 87% occurring only once. As for this clone: What it binds is unknown.

The V gene lost 3 bases and the J gene lost 4 bases, with 11 bases spanning the gap. Germline CDR1 is SGHRS and CDR2 is YFSETQ. This CDR3 region has 14 residues. The treatment was: about 20 received Ad26.COV2.S at low or high dose, single or two shots; a few received placebo; per-sample allocation not given. Collection of samples fell on day 63 after the first vaccine or placebo injection. Vaccination used an Ad26 vector expressing Wuhan-strain SARS-CoV-2 spike. This specimen consisted of peripheral blood, obtained in a trial of Ad26.COV2.S vaccine versus placebo. This clonotype originated in a person aged 18-60 years who received the Ad26.COV2.S COVID-19 vaccine or a placebo. The V and J genes are TRBV5-1 and TRBJ1-3, with a tentative D call TRBD1 (6 bases). CDR3 in DNA: TGCGCCAGCAGCTCCCAGACAGGAGGAAACACCATATATTTT. It is translated as CASSSQTGGNTIYF.